Listed here is a single T cell receptor (beta chain). Its antigen target is currently unknown. Per-base quality was not reported, and no clone a single base away is much larger than it. Libraries were made using the immunoSEQ multiplex PCR assay. Genomic DNA from the sorted T-cell subsets was used to amplify rearranged TCR beta chain products, which were then sequenced. The authors' pipeline ran thus. Shannon entropy and Simpson indices were used to quantify the repertoire diversity of productive TCR beta rearrangements. To gauge clonal expansion, the frequencies of the 100 most abundant productive TCR beta clonotypes among total reads were added together. A self-reactivity index based on amino acid usage at CDR3beta positions 6 and 7 was applied to the TRB repertoires. Repertoire analyses used two-way ANOVA; flow cytometric analyses used Student t or Mann-Whitney tests. Imported from immuneACCESS, the table was reduced by TCRdb to in-frame sequences with V and J called. These copies leave out some clones; in studies compared against another copy, an unresolved V gene accounts for under half, and the cause of the remainder is not known. V and J calls and clone size are as listed in that table; D and trimming were resolved from the DNA. Present in this sample are more than 30,000 clones, about 90% of which were seen just once. The top ten constitute approximately 5.1% of the sample.

This entry belongs to a study of regulatory and conventional T cells in RAG deficiency (dated by TCRdb to about 2017). Background for the entire study: To compare the diversity and composition of the repertoires of Treg, conventional CD4+ and CD8+ T cells between RAG-deficient patients and healthy controls, the study applied high-throughput TCR beta sequencing.

Repertoire analyses used eight healthy control donors as the comparison group. Before genomic DNA extraction, CD8+ T cells lacking CD4 were purified from blood. Overall results and qualifications from the work: Compared with control T-cell subpopulations, the RAG-deficient patients had markedly lower Shannon entropy and higher Simpson indices. Rather than being bona fide Treg cells, the sorted CD25-high CD127-low cells in Omenn syndrome patients may represent peripherally activated cells. Unique TCR beta sequences from Treg cells were roughly 94-fold fewer in Omenn syndrome and CID/AS patients than controls, versus 7.5 to 10-fold for other subsets. Some T-cell subset analyses were not done for some subjects. Shorter CDR3 lengths were found in all patient T-cell subsets, and >85% Treg-Tconv repertoire overlap at nucleotide and amino acid level was observed in Omenn syndrome patients.

Taken from the germline V gene, the CDR1 and CDR2 loops are SGHTA and FQGTGA. Compared with germline, V lacks 5 bases and J lacks 5 bases; bases without a gene match: 10. The CDR3 contains 16 residues, cysteine and phenylalanine counted. This entry keeps only the CDR3 DNA: 48 bases, framed from base 1. These data also featured in a second study, about regulatory T cells. The second study, in turn, reports: In the multiplex PCR, 52 forward TRBV primers and 13 reverse TRBJ primers were used, and assay-based and computational corrections were applied for amplification bias. Repertoires from patients had restricted unique TRB V-J pairs and skewed V and J gene usage, with the strongest effect in regulatory T cells. The study compared T-cell receptor beta repertoires of sorted regulatory, conventional CD4+ and CD8+ T cells in CD3G-deficient patients with those in healthy controls. Peripheral blood mononuclear cells were isolated by Ficoll density separation. CD3+ CD8+ CD4- T cells were isolated on a FACSAria cell sorter. Within the immunoSEQ assay, multiplex PCR amplified rearranged TRB loci from genomic DNA. TRB amplicons were sequenced using an Illumina HiSeq platform. Custom algorithms error-filtered the raw sequences and aligned them to reference gene sequences, after which the immunoSEQ online tools were used for analysis. Productive and nonproductive TRB rearrangement frequencies were evaluated among both unique and total sequences. Groups were compared by t tests, Mann-Whitney tests or two-way ANOVA performed in Prism software.

The chain was built from TRBV7-3 and TRBJ2-3; TRBD1 agrees with 10 junctional bases. The source of this sequence is a human donor in good health. Sequenced sample: CD8+ T cells sorted from blood. The sequenced DNA is TGTGCCAGCAGCGTAGCCAGTGGACAGGGGGAAGATACGCAGTATTTT. Translated, this gives CASSVASGQGEDTQYF.